This TCR beta chain was captured in a study of CD8 T cells in Susac syndrome. Study-level findings and limits: That the number of individuals in its TCR sequencing and HLA analysis was relatively small was acknowledged by the study.

An input of about 0.5 to 1 ug of RNA was subjected to reverse transcription using random hexamers. The CDR3 of TCR beta was amplified by immunoSEQ multiplex PCR across 54 Vbeta and 13 Jbeta. TCRdb called the immunoSEQ multiplex PCR reads again in MiXCR, with one record for every CDR3 protein. In the table there are 200,000 or so distinct CDR3 sequences, 90% to 95% of which are singletons. The germline V gene has CDR1 SGHNT and CDR2 YYREEE (reference sequence). With V trimmed by 3 bases and J by 4 bases, 5 bases remained unmatched. The CDR3 is made up of 14 amino acids. TEMRA cells underwent FACS enrichment and CD8+ and CD4+ T cells underwent negative isolation. This clonotype came up once. Antigen: not known.

The rearrangement uses TRBV5-4 and TRBJ2-3, with 7 bases that match TRBD2. This sequence originates from a human donor with multiple sclerosis. The source material was CD8+ T cells from PBMCs. This CDR3 is CASSWLAAPDTQYF. CDR3 nucleotide sequence: TGTGCCAGCAGCTGGCTAGCGGCCCCAGATACGCAGTATTTT.